The rows below give T cell receptor beta chains drawn from one sample of a study of neurological immune-mediated disorders. TCRdb re-derived calls from the 5' RACE reads in MiXCR, one entry per CDR3 protein. Of some 65,000 distinct CDR3 sequences listed, roughly 4% are singletons. The sample comprised PBMCs. The receptors derive from a man aged 45-65 years with multiple sclerosis. Both conserved end residues are part of each CDR3. The D gene is left open where the match is weak. Rows may omit the clone size; those that give it use once, few, many or a size class.

clone size: few; J gene: TRBJ1-4; D gene: NA; V gene: TRBV5-1; CDR3 protein: CASSPRFPANEKLFF; CDR3 DNA: TGCGCCAGCAGCCCCCGGTTTCCCGCTAATGAAAAACTGTTTTTT
clone size: many; J gene: TRBJ2-7; D gene: NA; V gene: TRBV4-1; CDR3 protein: CASSQDRAGAGAKEQYF; CDR3 DNA: TGCGCCAGCAGCCAAGATCGGGCAGGGGCCGGCGCGAAGGAGCAGTACTTC
clone size: NA; J gene: TRBJ1-6; D gene: NA; V gene: TRBV7-2; CDR3 protein: CASSLVRQGNSPLHF; CDR3 DNA: TGTGCCAGCAGCTTAGTACGGCAGGGTAATTCACCCCTCCACTTT
clone size: few; J gene: TRBJ1-5; D gene: TRBD1; V gene: TRBV28; CDR3 protein: CASSYATGVGNQPQNF; CDR3 DNA: TGTGCCAGCAGTTACGCGACAGGGGTTGGCAATCAGCCCCAGAATTTT
clone size: few; J gene: TRBJ1-1; D gene: NA; V gene: TRBV12-3/TRBV12-4; CDR3 protein: CASSLGGGGNTEAFF; CDR3 DNA: TGTGCCAGCAGTTTGGGGGGCGGGGGGAACACTGAAGCTTTCTTT
clone size: many; J gene: TRBJ1-1; D gene: TRBD1; V gene: TRBV6-6; CDR3 protein: CASRGLGQANTEAFF; CDR3 DNA: TGTGCCAGCAGAGGACTGGGACAGGCGAACACTGAAGCTTTCTTT
clone size: NA; J gene: TRBJ1-4; D gene: TRBD1; V gene: TRBV3-1; CDR3 protein: CASSQTGGEKLFF; CDR3 DNA: TGTGCCAGCAGTCAGACAGGGGGGGAAAAACTGTTTTTT
clone size: many; J gene: TRBJ1-2; D gene: TRBD1; V gene: TRBV5-6; CDR3 protein: CASSLGQGANYGYTF; CDR3 DNA: TGTGCCAGCAGCTTGGGACAGGGGGCGAACTATGGCTACACCTTC
clone size: many; J gene: TRBJ1-6; D gene: NA; V gene: TRBV12-3/TRBV12-4; CDR3 protein: CASSGDSPLHF; CDR3 DNA: TGTGCCAGCTCAGGAGATTCACCCCTCCACTTT
clone size: few; J gene: TRBJ2-5; D gene: TRBD2; V gene: TRBV5-1; CDR3 protein: CASSLAALAGQETQYF; CDR3 DNA: TGCGCCAGCAGCTTGGCCGCACTAGCGGGCCAAGAGACCCAGTACTTC
clone size: many; J gene: TRBJ1-2; D gene: TRBD1; V gene: TRBV12-3/TRBV12-4; CDR3 protein: CASIDDRGGYTF; CDR3 DNA: TGTGCCAGCATCGATGACAGGGGCGGCTACACCTTC
clone size: many; J gene: TRBJ2-1; D gene: NA; V gene: TRBV3-1; CDR3 protein: CASSPTPNNEQFF; CDR3 DNA: TGTGCCAGCAGCCCGACACCTAACAATGAGCAGTTCTTC
clone size: many; J gene: TRBJ2-5; D gene: TRBD2; V gene: TRBV27; CDR3 protein: CASTPRTSGGGETQYF; CDR3 DNA: TGTGCCAGCACCCCCCGGACTAGCGGGGGGGGAGAGACCCAGTACTTC
clone size: few; J gene: TRBJ2-5; D gene: TRBD1; V gene: TRBV7-2; CDR3 protein: CASSSQQGALETQYF; CDR3 DNA: TGTGCCAGCAGCTCACAACAGGGGGCGCTTGAGACCCAGTACTTC
clone size: many; J gene: TRBJ2-1; D gene: NA; V gene: TRBV28; CDR3 protein: CASSLYVTPNEQFF; CDR3 DNA: TGTGCCAGCAGTTTGTATGTTACCCCCAATGAGCAGTTCTTC
clone size: NA; J gene: TRBJ1-6; D gene: NA; V gene: TRBV7-9; CDR3 protein: CASSRTASPLNF; CDR3 DNA: TGTGCCAGCAGCCGGACAGCGTCACCCCTCAACTTT
clone size: many; J gene: TRBJ1-1; D gene: NA; V gene: TRBV12-3/TRBV12-4; CDR3 protein: CASSFQGGTEAFF; CDR3 DNA: TGTGCCAGCAGTTTTCAGGGTGGCACTGAAGCTTTCTTT
clone size: many; J gene: TRBJ2-5; D gene: NA; V gene: TRBV6-6; CDR3 protein: CASSYGQGRGETQYF; CDR3 DNA: TGTGCCAGCAGTTACGGGCAGGGAAGAGGAGAGACCCAGTACTTC
clone size: many; J gene: TRBJ1-2; D gene: NA; V gene: TRBV7-2; CDR3 protein: CASSLSTGALWNYGYTF; CDR3 DNA: TGTGCCAGCAGCTTATCTACGGGGGCCTTATGGAACTATGGCTACACCTTC
clone size: many; J gene: TRBJ2-1; D gene: NA; V gene: TRBV20-1; CDR3 protein: CSAYRVNEQFF; CDR3 DNA: TGCAGTGCGTACAGGGTTAATGAGCAGTTCTTC
clone size: many; J gene: TRBJ2-3; D gene: TRBD2; V gene: TRBV5-1; CDR3 protein: CASSFSGTSGGTDTQYF; CDR3 DNA: TGCGCCAGCAGCTTCTCCGGGACTAGCGGGGGCACAGATACGCAGTATTTT
clone size: many; J gene: TRBJ1-1; D gene: NA; V gene: TRBV7-2; CDR3 protein: CASSLTATEAFF; CDR3 DNA: TGTGCCAGCAGCTTAACCGCGACAGAAGCTTTCTTT
clone size: many; J gene: TRBJ1-1; D gene: NA; V gene: TRBV20-1; CDR3 protein: CSAPGQNRMNTEAFF; CDR3 DNA: TGCAGTGCACCCGGGCAGAACAGAATGAACACTGAAGCTTTCTTT
clone size: many; J gene: TRBJ2-2; D gene: NA; V gene: TRBV5-1; CDR3 protein: CASSQRNTGELFF; CDR3 DNA: TGCGCCAGCAGCCAAAGGAACACCGGGGAGCTGTTTTTT
clone size: many; J gene: TRBJ2-1; D gene: TRBD1; V gene: TRBV7-3; CDR3 protein: CASSFRAAGWDRGSYNEQFF; CDR3 DNA: TGTGCCAGCAGCTTCCGAGCCGCCGGGTGGGACAGGGGCTCCTACAATGAGCAGTTCTTC
clone size: many; J gene: TRBJ1-5; D gene: NA; V gene: TRBV12-3/TRBV12-4; CDR3 protein: CASSLARDILSNQPQHF; CDR3 DNA: TGTGCCAGCAGTTTAGCGAGGGACATCCTTAGCAATCAGCCCCAGCATTTT
clone size: many; J gene: TRBJ2-3; D gene: NA; V gene: TRBV5-6; CDR3 protein: CASSRGTDTQYF; CDR3 DNA: TGTGCCAGCAGCCGGGGCACAGATACGCAGTATTTT
clone size: NA; J gene: TRBJ1-6; D gene: TRBD1; V gene: TRBV18; CDR3 protein: CASSPGLGQGNNSPLNF; CDR3 DNA: TGTGCCAGCTCACCTGGATTAGGACAGGGGAACAATTCACCCCTCAACTTT
clone size: NA; J gene: TRBJ1-5; D gene: NA; V gene: TRBV5-4; CDR3 protein: CASSYNNQPQHF; CDR3 DNA: TGTGCCAGCAGCTACAACAATCAGCCCCAGCATTTT
clone size: many; J gene: TRBJ2-6; D gene: NA; V gene: TRBV6-6; CDR3 protein: CASSYRGANVLTF; CDR3 DNA: TGTGCCAGCAGTTACCGTGGGGCCAACGTCCTGACTTTC
clone size: many; J gene: TRBJ2-1; D gene: NA; V gene: TRBV12-3/TRBV12-4; CDR3 protein: CASQPRQYNEQFF; CDR3 DNA: TGTGCCAGCCAACCCCGGCAGTACAATGAGCAGTTCTTC
clone size: NA; J gene: TRBJ1-1; D gene: NA; V gene: TRBV29-1; CDR3 protein: CSVGLLETEAFF; CDR3 DNA: TGCAGCGTTGGACTACTGGAGACTGAAGCTTTCTTT
clone size: many; J gene: TRBJ2-2; D gene: NA; V gene: TRBV7-9; CDR3 protein: CASSPPDTGELFF; CDR3 DNA: TGTGCCAGCAGCCCGCCAGACACCGGGGAGCTGTTTTTT
clone size: many; J gene: TRBJ2-1; D gene: NA; V gene: TRBV10-3; CDR3 protein: CAISESSPVDSNEQFF; CDR3 DNA: TGTGCCATCAGTGAGTCGTCCCCTGTAGATTCCAATGAGCAGTTCTTC
clone size: many; J gene: TRBJ1-2; D gene: NA; V gene: TRBV29-1; CDR3 protein: CSVLWQGTNYGYTF; CDR3 DNA: TGCAGCGTTTTGTGGCAGGGAACTAACTATGGCTACACCTTC
clone size: many; J gene: TRBJ1-1; D gene: NA; V gene: TRBV5-1; CDR3 protein: CASSLGRAAEAFF; CDR3 DNA: TGCGCCAGCAGCTTGGGCAGGGCCGCCGAAGCTTTCTTT
clone size: many; J gene: TRBJ2-5; D gene: NA; V gene: TRBV5-6; CDR3 protein: CASSLGLQETQYF; CDR3 DNA: TGTGCCAGCAGCTTGGGCCTCCAAGAGACCCAGTACTTC
clone size: many; J gene: TRBJ1-3; D gene: NA; V gene: TRBV7-2; CDR3 protein: CASSFLGLGNTIYF; CDR3 DNA: TGTGCCAGCAGCTTTCTCGGACTTGGAAACACCATATATTTT